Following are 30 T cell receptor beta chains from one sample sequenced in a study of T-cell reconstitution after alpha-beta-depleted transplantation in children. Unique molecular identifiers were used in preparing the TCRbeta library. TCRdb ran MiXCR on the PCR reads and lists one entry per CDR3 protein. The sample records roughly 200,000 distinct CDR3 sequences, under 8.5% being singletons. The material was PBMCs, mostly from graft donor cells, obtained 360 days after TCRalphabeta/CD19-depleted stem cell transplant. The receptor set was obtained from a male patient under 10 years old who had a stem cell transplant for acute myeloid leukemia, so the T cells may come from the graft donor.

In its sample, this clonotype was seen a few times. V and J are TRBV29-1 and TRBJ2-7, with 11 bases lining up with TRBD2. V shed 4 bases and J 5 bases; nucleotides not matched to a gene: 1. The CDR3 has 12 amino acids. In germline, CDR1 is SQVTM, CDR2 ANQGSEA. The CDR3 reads CSVGLAGHEQYF. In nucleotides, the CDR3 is TGCAGCGTTGGACTAGCGGGGCACGAGCAGTACTTC.

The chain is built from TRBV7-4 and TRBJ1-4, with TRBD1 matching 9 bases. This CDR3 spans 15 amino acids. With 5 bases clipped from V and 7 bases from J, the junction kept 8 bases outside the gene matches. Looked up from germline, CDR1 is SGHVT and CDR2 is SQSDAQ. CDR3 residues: CASSPGQGRGEKLFF. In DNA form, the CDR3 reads TGTGCCAGCAGCCCTGGACAGGGGAGGGGTGAAAAACTGTTTTTT.

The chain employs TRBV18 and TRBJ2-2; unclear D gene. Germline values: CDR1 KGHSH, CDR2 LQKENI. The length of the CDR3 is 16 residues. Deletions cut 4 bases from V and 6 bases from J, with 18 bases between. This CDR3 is CASSRRSPSGPGELFF. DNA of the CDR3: TGTGCCAGCTCACGGAGAAGCCCCTCTGGCCCCGGGGAGCTGTTTTTT.

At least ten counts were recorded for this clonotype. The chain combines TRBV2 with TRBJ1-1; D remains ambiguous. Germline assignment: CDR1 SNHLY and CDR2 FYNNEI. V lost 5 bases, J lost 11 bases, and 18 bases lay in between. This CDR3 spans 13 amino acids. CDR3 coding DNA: TGTGCCAGCAGTCCACAAGGGTACGAGTGGGCTTTCTTT. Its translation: CASSPQGYEWAFF.

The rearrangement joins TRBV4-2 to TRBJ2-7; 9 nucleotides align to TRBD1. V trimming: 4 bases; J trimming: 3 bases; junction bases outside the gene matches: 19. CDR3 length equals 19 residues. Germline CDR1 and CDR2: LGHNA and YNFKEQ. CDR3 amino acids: CASSRRGYPGTGHLYEQYF. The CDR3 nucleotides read TGTGCCAGCAGCCGAAGGGGCTACCCTGGGACAGGGCACCTCTACGAGCAGTACTTC.

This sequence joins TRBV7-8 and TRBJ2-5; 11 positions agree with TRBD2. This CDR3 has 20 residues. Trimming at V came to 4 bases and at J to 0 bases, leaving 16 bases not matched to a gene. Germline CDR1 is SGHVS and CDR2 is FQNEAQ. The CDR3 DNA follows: TGTGCCAGCAGCTCACAGATTACCCGATTAGCGGGGGGGTACCAAGAGACCCAGTACTTC. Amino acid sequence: CASSSQITRLAGGYQETQYF.

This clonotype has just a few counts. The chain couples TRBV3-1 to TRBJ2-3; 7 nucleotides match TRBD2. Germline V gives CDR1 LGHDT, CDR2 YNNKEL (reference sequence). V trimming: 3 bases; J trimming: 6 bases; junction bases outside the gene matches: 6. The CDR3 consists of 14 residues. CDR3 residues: CASSHSSGGDTQYF. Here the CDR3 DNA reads TGTGCCAGCAGCCACTCTAGCGGCGGGGATACGCAGTATTTT.

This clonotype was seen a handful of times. The CDR3: CASRSRVGGTDTQYF. The CDR3 DNA reads TGCGCCAGCAGATCACGTGTAGGGGGAACAGATACGCAGTATTTT. J is TRBJ2-3 and V is TRBV5-1; D perhaps matches TRBD1 (6 bases). In germline, CDR1 is SGHRS, CDR2 YFSETQ. The V end lost 5 bases, the J end lost 3 bases, and 16 bases lay between the germline ends. The CDR3 is 15 residues long.

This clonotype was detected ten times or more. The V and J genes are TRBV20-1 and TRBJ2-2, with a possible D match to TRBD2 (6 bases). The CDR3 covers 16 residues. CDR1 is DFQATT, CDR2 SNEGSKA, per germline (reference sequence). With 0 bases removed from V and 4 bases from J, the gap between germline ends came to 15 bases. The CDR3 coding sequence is TGCAGTGCTAGAGATCGGCGGGGATGGAGCACCGGGGAGCTGTTTTTT. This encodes CSARDRRGWSTGELFF.

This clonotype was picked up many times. CDR3 residues: CASTQDRANTGELFF. Written as DNA, the CDR3 is TGCGCCAGCACCCAGGACAGGGCGAACACCGGGGAGCTGTTTTTT. The V gene is TRBV5-1, the J gene TRBJ2-2, with TRBD1 identical over 8 bases. Germline V gene data show CDR1 as SGHRS and CDR2 as YFSETQ. The CDR3 covers 15 residues. J was trimmed by 0 bases and V by 6 bases; bases with no gene match: 4. Filled out from reference TRBV5-1 and TRBJ2-2, the complete variable domain reads KAGVTQTPRYLIKTRGQQVTLSCSPISGHRSVSWYQQTPGQGLQFLFEYFSETQRNKGNFPGRFSGRQFSNSRSEMNVSTLELGDSALYLCASTQDRANTGELFFGEGSRLTVL.

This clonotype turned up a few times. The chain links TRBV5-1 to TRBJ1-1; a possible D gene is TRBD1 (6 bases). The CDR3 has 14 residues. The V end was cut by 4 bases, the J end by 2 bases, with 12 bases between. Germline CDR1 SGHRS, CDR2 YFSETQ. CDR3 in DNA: TGCGCCAGCAGCACGGACAGCTTTAACACTGAAGCTTTCTTT. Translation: CASSTDSFNTEAFF.

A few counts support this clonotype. CDR3 sequence reads: CASSLADSPYEQYF. DNA for the CDR3: TGCGCCAGCAGCTTGGCCGACAGCCCCTACGAGCAGTACTTC. The rearrangement uses TRBV5-1 and TRBJ2-7; tentative D call: TRBD1 (5 bases). The CDR3 runs to 14 residues. V dropped 0 bases and J dropped 2 bases, with 9 bases sitting between them. The V gene's germline CDR1 is SGHRS and CDR2 YFSETQ.

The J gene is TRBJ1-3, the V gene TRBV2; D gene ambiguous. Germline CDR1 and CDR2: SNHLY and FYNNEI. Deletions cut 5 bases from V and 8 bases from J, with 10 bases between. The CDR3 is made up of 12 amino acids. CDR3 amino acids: CASSYLRDTIYF. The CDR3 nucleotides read TGTGCCAGCAGTTATTTGAGGGACACCATATATTTT.

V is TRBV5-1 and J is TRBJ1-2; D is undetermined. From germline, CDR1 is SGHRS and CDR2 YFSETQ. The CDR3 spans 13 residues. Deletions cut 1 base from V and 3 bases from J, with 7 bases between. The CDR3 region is CASSLNGDYGYTF. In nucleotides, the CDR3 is TGCGCCAGCAGCTTGAATGGGGACTATGGCTACACCTTC. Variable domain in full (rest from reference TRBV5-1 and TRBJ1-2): KAGVTQTPRYLIKTRGQQVTLSCSPISGHRSVSWYQQTPGQGLQFLFEYFSETQRNKGNFPGRFSGRQFSNSRSEMNVSTLELGDSALYLCASSLNGDYGYTFGSGTRLTVV.

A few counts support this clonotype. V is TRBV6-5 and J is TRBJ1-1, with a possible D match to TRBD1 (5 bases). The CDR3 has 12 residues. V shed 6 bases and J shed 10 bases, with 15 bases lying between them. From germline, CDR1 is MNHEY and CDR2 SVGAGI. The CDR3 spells CASSSTDGGAFF. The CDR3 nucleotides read TGTGCCAGCAGCTCTACCGATGGGGGAGCTTTCTTT.

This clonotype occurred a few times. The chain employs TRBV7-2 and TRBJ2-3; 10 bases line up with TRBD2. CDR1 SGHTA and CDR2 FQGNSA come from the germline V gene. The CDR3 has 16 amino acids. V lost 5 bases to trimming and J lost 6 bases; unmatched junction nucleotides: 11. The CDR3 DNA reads TGTGCCAGCAGCCTTAGCGGGGGGCCCCCCGGGGATACGCAGTATTTT. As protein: CASSLSGGPPGDTQYF.

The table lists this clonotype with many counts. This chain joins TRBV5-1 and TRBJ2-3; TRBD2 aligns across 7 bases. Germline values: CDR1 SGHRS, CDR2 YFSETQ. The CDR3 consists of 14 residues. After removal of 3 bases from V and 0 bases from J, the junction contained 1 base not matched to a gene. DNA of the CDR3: TGCGCCAGCAGCTGGACTAGAAGCACAGATACGCAGTATTTT. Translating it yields CASSWTRSTDTQYF.

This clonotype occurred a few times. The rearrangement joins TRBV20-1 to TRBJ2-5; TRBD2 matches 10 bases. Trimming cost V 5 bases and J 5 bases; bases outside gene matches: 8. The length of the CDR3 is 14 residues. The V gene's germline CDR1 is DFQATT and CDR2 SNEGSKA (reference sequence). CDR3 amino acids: CSAESLAGVETQYF. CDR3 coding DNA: TGCAGTGCTGAAAGCCTAGCGGGAGTTGAGACCCAGTACTTC.

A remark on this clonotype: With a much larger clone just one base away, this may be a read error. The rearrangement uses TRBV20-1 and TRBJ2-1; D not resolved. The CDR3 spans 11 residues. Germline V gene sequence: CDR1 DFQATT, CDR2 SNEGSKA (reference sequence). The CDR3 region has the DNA TGCAGTGCTAGCTCAGACAATGAGGAGTTCTTC. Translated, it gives CSASSDNEEFF.

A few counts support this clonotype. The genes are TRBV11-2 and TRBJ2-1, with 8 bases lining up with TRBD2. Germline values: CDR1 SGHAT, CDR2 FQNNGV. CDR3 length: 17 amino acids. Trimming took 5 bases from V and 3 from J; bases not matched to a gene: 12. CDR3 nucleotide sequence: TGTGCCAGCAGCCGTAACGGGCGGGAGGAGATCTACAATGAGCAGTTCTTC. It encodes CASSRNGREEIYNEQFF.

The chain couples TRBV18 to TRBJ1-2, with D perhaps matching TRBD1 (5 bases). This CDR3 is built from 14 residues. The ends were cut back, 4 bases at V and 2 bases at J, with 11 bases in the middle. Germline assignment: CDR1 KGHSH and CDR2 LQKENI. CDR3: CASSLQTENYGYTF. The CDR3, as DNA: TGTGCCAGCTCACTTCAGACAGAAAACTATGGCTACACCTTC.

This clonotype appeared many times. CDR3 region: CASSLAQETQYF. DNA for the CDR3: TGCGCCAGCAGCTTGGCCCAGGAGACCCAGTACTTC. This chain uses TRBV5-1 with TRBJ2-5; D not certain. CDR1 SGHRS and CDR2 YFSETQ come from the germline V gene. V was trimmed by 0 bases and J by 5 bases, leaving 5 bases between them. The CDR3 is made up of 12 amino acids.

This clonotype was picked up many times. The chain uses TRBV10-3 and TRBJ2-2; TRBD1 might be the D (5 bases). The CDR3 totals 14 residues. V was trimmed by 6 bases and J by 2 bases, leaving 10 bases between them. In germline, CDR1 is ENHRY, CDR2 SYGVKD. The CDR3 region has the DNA TGTGCCATCAGCCGACAGCTTAACACCGGGGAGCTGTTTTTT. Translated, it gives CAISRQLNTGELFF.

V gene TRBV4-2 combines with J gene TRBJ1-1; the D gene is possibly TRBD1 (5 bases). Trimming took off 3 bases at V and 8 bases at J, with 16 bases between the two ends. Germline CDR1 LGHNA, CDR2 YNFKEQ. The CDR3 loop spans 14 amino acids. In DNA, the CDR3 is TGTGCCAGCAGCCAGGGGATCCGTGGGACGGAAGCTTTCTTT. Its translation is CASSQGIRGTEAFF.

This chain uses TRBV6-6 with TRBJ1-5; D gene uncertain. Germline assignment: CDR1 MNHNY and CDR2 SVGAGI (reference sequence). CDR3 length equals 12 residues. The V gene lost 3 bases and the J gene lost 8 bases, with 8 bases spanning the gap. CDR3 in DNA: TGTGCCAGCAGTTATACACTAAAGCCCCAGCATTTT. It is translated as CASSYTLKPQHF.

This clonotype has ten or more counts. CDR3 in amino acids: CASSSNYEQYF. The CDR3, as DNA: TGTGCCAGCAGTAGCAACTACGAGCAGTACTTC. The chain has TRBV28 and TRBJ2-7; D not certain. Trimming removed 5 bases from V and 3 bases from J, with 5 bases in between. This CDR3 contains 11 residues. CDR1 is MDHEN and CDR2 is SYDVKM in the germline V gene.

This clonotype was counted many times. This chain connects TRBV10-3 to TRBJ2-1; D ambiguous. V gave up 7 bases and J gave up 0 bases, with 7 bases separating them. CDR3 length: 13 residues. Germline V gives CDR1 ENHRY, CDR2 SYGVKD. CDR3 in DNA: TGTGCCATCACAGGAAGCTCCTACAATGAGCAGTTCTTC. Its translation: CAITGSSYNEQFF.

CDR3 residues: CSVGETPTGYTGELFF. As DNA, the CDR3 is TGCAGCGTTGGCGAAACACCGACAGGTTACACCGGGGAGCTGTTTTTT. J is TRBJ2-2 and V is TRBV29-1, with D perhaps matching TRBD1 (6 bases). The germline CDR1 and CDR2 sequences are SQVTM and ANQGSEA. The CDR3 spans 16 residues. Trimming took 4 bases from V and 3 from J, leaving 18 bases between them.

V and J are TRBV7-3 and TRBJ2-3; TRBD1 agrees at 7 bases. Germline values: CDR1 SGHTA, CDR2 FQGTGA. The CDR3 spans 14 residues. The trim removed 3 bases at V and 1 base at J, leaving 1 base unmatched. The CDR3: CASSFTGGTDTQYF. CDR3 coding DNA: TGTGCCAGCAGCTTTACAGGGGGCACAGATACGCAGTATTTT.

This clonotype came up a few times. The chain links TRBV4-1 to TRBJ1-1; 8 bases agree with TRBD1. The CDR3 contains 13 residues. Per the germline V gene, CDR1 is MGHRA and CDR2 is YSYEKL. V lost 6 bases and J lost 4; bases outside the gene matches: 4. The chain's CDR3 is CASSDDRGTEAFF. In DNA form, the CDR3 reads TGCGCCAGCAGTGACGACAGGGGCACTGAAGCTTTCTTT.